The T cell receptor beta chain under discussion was sequenced for a study of PD-L1 blockade in urothelial cancer. Study-level information: Blood gave a median roughly 150,000 T cells. Study-wide findings and caveats: By 3 weeks, tumor-associated blood clones had expanded more in durable-benefit patients. Better progression-free and overall survival followed lower pretreatment blood clonality.

With regard to this clone: Its matching antigen is unknown.

The sample's time point: pretreatment peripheral blood. Sampling of each patient yielded between 1 and 8 specimens, collected pretreatment and on-treatment. Sequenced by immunoSEQ multiplex PCR; TCRdb stores in-frame clones only, minus some. Of about 72,000 clones listed, about 90% are singletons. The germline V gene has CDR1 SGHRS and CDR2 YFSETQ. This CDR3 is built from 16 residues. V shed 0 bases and J shed 5 bases, with 15 bases lying between them. The sample consisted of PBMCs, taken around atezolizumab (anti-PD-L1) treatment. The gene calls are TRBV5-1 and TRBJ2-4, with a tentative D call TRBD2 (7 bases). The sequence was obtained from a man between 65 and 80 years old with urothelial cancer. CDR3 nucleotides: TGCGCCAGCAGCTTGGAGGGGGGGAAAGGTCAAAACATTCAGTACTTC. Its protein is CASSLEGGKGQNIQYF.